The rows below give T cell receptor beta chains drawn from one sample of a study of Graves' ophthalmopathy and Graves' hyperthyroidism. TCRdb fed the multiplex PCR reads into MiXCR, producing one record per CDR3 protein. The data show hundreds of thousands of distinct CDR3 sequences, approximately 40% seen once. Sample: peripheral blood. These TCRs come from an adult man with Graves' ophthalmopathy. The CDR3 runs from the conserved cysteine through the conserved F or W. D genes are given only for firm matches. The size field is filled for only some rows; it gives once, few, many or a size class.

d_call: .
clone_size: .
cdr3_length: 14
j_call: TRBJ1-1
v_call: TRBV2
cdr3_aa: CASGLSDWNTEAFF
cdr3_nt: TGTGCTAGTGGTTTGTCCGACTGGAACACTGAAGCTTTCTTT

d_call: TRBD1
clone_size: .
cdr3_length: 14
j_call: TRBJ2-5
v_call: TRBV2
cdr3_aa: CASRDRAGQETQYF
cdr3_nt: TGTGCCAGCAGGGACAGGGCCGGACAAGAGACCCAGTACTTC

d_call: .
clone_size: .
cdr3_length: 13
j_call: TRBJ1-4
v_call: TRBV29-1
cdr3_aa: CSVGPSRDEKLFF
cdr3_nt: TGCAGCGTAGGACCATCCAGGGATGAAAAACTGTTTTTT

d_call: TRBD2
clone_size: .
cdr3_length: 15
j_call: TRBJ2-2
v_call: TRBV25-1
cdr3_aa: CASSLGLGVTGELFF
cdr3_nt: TGTGCCAGCAGTTTGGGACTAGGAGTCACCGGGGAGCTGTTTTTT

d_call: TRBD1
clone_size: once
cdr3_length: 15
j_call: TRBJ1-5
v_call: TRBV24-1
cdr3_aa: CATGGPGTGDQPQHF
cdr3_nt: TGTGCCACCGGGGGGCCAGGGACAGGGGATCAGCCCCAGCATTTT

d_call: .
clone_size: many
cdr3_length: 14
j_call: TRBJ2-7
v_call: TRBV29-1
cdr3_aa: CSVEPPGEAYEQYF
cdr3_nt: TGCAGCGTTGAACCCCCCGGGGAGGCGTACGAGCAGTACTTC

d_call: .
clone_size: many
cdr3_length: 14
j_call: TRBJ1-5
v_call: TRBV10-2
cdr3_aa: CASSDIRTVSTQHF
cdr3_nt: TGCGCCAGCAGTGATATCCGGACAGTTAGCACCCAGCATTTT

d_call: .
clone_size: .
cdr3_length: 12
j_call: TRBJ2-7
v_call: TRBV6-6
cdr3_aa: CASSLGQYEQYF
cdr3_nt: TGTGCCAGCAGCTTAGGCCAGTACGAGCAGTACTTC

d_call: TRBD2
clone_size: many
cdr3_length: 17
j_call: TRBJ2-5
v_call: TRBV7-2
cdr3_aa: CASSLVLAGGPGETQYF
cdr3_nt: TGTGCCAGCAGCTTAGTACTAGCGGGAGGGCCAGGGGAGACCCAGTACTTC

d_call: .
clone_size: .
cdr3_length: 16
j_call: TRBJ1-2
v_call: TRBV19
cdr3_aa: CASQTSWGRGNYGYTF
cdr3_nt: TGTGCCAGCCAGACCTCTTGGGGCAGGGGTAACTATGGCTACACCTTC

d_call: TRBD1
clone_size: once
cdr3_length: 14
j_call: TRBJ2-7
v_call: TRBV2
cdr3_aa: CASRGQGVSYEQYF
cdr3_nt: TGTGCCAGCAGGGGGCAGGGGGTCTCCTACGAGCAGTACTTC

d_call: TRBD2
clone_size: many
cdr3_length: 14
j_call: TRBJ2-7
v_call: TRBV29-1
cdr3_aa: CSAVGAGGPREQYF
cdr3_nt: TGCAGCGCCGTGGGCGCGGGAGGGCCTCGCGAGCAGTACTTC

d_call: .
clone_size: many
cdr3_length: 15
j_call: TRBJ2-7
v_call: TRBV6-5
cdr3_aa: CASSYSKGSFHEQYF
cdr3_nt: TGTGCCAGCAGTTACTCGAAAGGGAGCTTCCACGAGCAGTACTTC

d_call: TRBD1
clone_size: .
cdr3_length: 15
j_call: TRBJ1-1
v_call: TRBV19
cdr3_aa: CASSASGTGTTKAFF
cdr3_nt: TGTGCCAGTAGTGCCTCCGGGACAGGGACAACGAAAGCTTTCTTT

d_call: TRBD1
clone_size: .
cdr3_length: 15
j_call: TRBJ2-2
v_call: TRBV25-1
cdr3_aa: CASLAGTGTTGELFF
cdr3_nt: TGTGCCAGCCTGGCCGGGACAGGGACGACCGGGGAGCTGTTTTTT

d_call: TRBD2
clone_size: few
cdr3_length: 15
j_call: TRBJ2-1
v_call: TRBV2
cdr3_aa: CASSLLAGPYNEQFF
cdr3_nt: TGTGCCAGCAGTCTTCTAGCGGGGCCATACAATGAGCAGTTCTTC

d_call: .
clone_size: many
cdr3_length: 13
j_call: TRBJ1-4
v_call: TRBV15
cdr3_aa: CATGGGLNEKLFF
cdr3_nt: TGTGCCACCGGGGGGGGCCTTAATGAAAAACTGTTTTTT

d_call: .
clone_size: .
cdr3_length: 12
j_call: TRBJ1-5
v_call: TRBV20-1
cdr3_aa: CSARDGGGPQHF
cdr3_nt: TGCAGTGCTAGAGATGGTGGAGGGCCACAGCATTTT

d_call: TRBD1
clone_size: .
cdr3_length: 14
j_call: TRBJ1-2
v_call: TRBV25-1
cdr3_aa: CASRTGQSNYGYTF
cdr3_nt: TGTGCCAGCAGGACGGGACAGAGCAACTATGGCTACACCTTC

d_call: .
clone_size: many
cdr3_length: 11
j_call: TRBJ1-1
v_call: TRBV20-1
cdr3_aa: CSAGDVSGAFF
cdr3_nt: TGCAGTGCTGGTGACGTCTCAGGAGCTTTCTTT

d_call: .
clone_size: .
cdr3_length: 16
j_call: TRBJ1-2
v_call: TRBV7-9
cdr3_aa: CASSVEVDPANYGYTF
cdr3_nt: TGTGCCAGCAGCGTTGAAGTAGACCCAGCTAACTATGGCTACACCTTC

d_call: .
clone_size: .
cdr3_length: 12
j_call: TRBJ2-7
v_call: TRBV20-1
cdr3_aa: CSARVAPHEQYF
cdr3_nt: TGCAGTGCTAGAGTCGCGCCCCACGAGCAGTACTTC

d_call: .
clone_size: few
cdr3_length: 15
j_call: TRBJ2-7
v_call: TRBV5-1
cdr3_aa: CASSGATGPLNEQYF
cdr3_nt: TGCGCCAGCAGCGGGGCGACAGGACCGTTGAACGAGCAGTACTTC

d_call: .
clone_size: .
cdr3_length: 11
j_call: TRBJ1-1
v_call: TRBV27
cdr3_aa: CASSFADRAFF
cdr3_nt: TGTGCCAGCAGTTTCGCAGATAGAGCTTTCTTT

d_call: .
clone_size: few
cdr3_length: 15
j_call: TRBJ1-1
v_call: TRBV3-1
cdr3_aa: CASSEGSQMNTEAFF
cdr3_nt: TGTGCCAGCAGCGAAGGTTCACAGATGAACACTGAAGCTTTCTTT

d_call: TRBD1
clone_size: .
cdr3_length: 15
j_call: TRBJ1-6
v_call: TRBV7-9
cdr3_aa: CASSLGDSSNSPLHF
cdr3_nt: TGTGCCAGCAGCTTGGGGGACAGTTCAAATTCACCCCTCCACTTT

d_call: .
clone_size: .
cdr3_length: 15
j_call: TRBJ2-5
v_call: TRBV7-8
cdr3_aa: CASSLSRRTQETQYF
cdr3_nt: TGTGCCAGCAGCTTATCCCGAAGAACCCAAGAGACCCAGTACTTC

d_call: TRBD1
clone_size: .
cdr3_length: 16
j_call: TRBJ1-5
v_call: TRBV6-6
cdr3_aa: CASSEWTGGNNQPQHF
cdr3_nt: TGTGCCAGCAGTGAATGGACAGGGGGAAACAATCAGCCCCAGCATTTT

d_call: .
clone_size: once
cdr3_length: 14
j_call: TRBJ2-6
v_call: TRBV10-3
cdr3_aa: CAISVGQRDNVLTF
cdr3_nt: TGTGCCATCAGTGTTGGTCAGAGGGATAACGTCCTGACTTTC

d_call: .
clone_size: few
cdr3_length: 15
j_call: TRBJ2-7
v_call: TRBV7-9
cdr3_aa: CASSLATVPLYEQYF
cdr3_nt: TGTGCCAGCAGCTTAGCAACAGTCCCCCTTTACGAGCAGTACTTC

d_call: .
clone_size: few
cdr3_length: 14
j_call: TRBJ1-2
v_call: TRBV5-6
cdr3_aa: CASSLGQSRNGYTF
cdr3_nt: TGTGCCAGCAGCCTCGGACAGTCCAGAAATGGCTACACCTTC

d_call: .
clone_size: once
cdr3_length: 11
j_call: TRBJ2-7
v_call: TRBV14
cdr3_aa: CASSRRGPIYF
cdr3_nt: TGTGCCAGCAGCCGACGGGGGCCGATATACTTC

d_call: .
clone_size: many
cdr3_length: 13
j_call: TRBJ1-1
v_call: TRBV19
cdr3_aa: CASRTWGNTEAFF
cdr3_nt: TGTGCCAGTAGAACATGGGGGAACACTGAAGCTTTCTTT

d_call: TRBD1
clone_size: few
cdr3_length: 14
j_call: TRBJ1-1
v_call: TRBV6-6
cdr3_aa: CASSRQGENTEAFF
cdr3_nt: TGTGCCAGCAGTCGACAGGGAGAGAACACTGAAGCTTTCTTT

d_call: .
clone_size: .
cdr3_length: 13
j_call: TRBJ1-5
v_call: TRBV2
cdr3_aa: CASSFSGIDPQHF
cdr3_nt: TGTGCCAGCAGTTTCTCCGGGATTGATCCCCAGCATTTT

d_call: .
clone_size: .
cdr3_length: 11
j_call: TRBJ1-2
v_call: TRBV2
cdr3_aa: CATNEGGGYTF
cdr3_nt: TGTGCCACCAACGAGGGCGGTGGCTACACCTTC

d_call: .
clone_size: .
cdr3_length: 13
j_call: TRBJ1-2
v_call: TRBV10-3
cdr3_aa: CAIRDAGDYGYTF
cdr3_nt: TGTGCCATCCGGGATGCGGGTGACTATGGCTACACCTTC

d_call: TRBD2
clone_size: .
cdr3_length: 17
j_call: TRBJ2-7
v_call: TRBV25-1
cdr3_aa: CASSPRGLAGRAYEQYF
cdr3_nt: TGTGCCAGCAGTCCCCGAGGACTAGCGGGACGGGCCTACGAGCAGTACTTC

d_call: .
clone_size: few
cdr3_length: 14
j_call: TRBJ2-7
v_call: TRBV19
cdr3_aa: CASSPRTRTYEQYF
cdr3_nt: TGTGCCAGTAGTCCTCGGACCCGAACCTACGAGCAGTACTTC

d_call: .
clone_size: .
cdr3_length: 12
j_call: TRBJ1-1
v_call: TRBV11-1
cdr3_aa: CASSLLGGGAFF
cdr3_nt: TGTGCCAGCAGCTTATTAGGCGGGGGAGCTTTCTTT

d_call: TRBD1
clone_size: many
cdr3_length: 15
j_call: TRBJ2-5
v_call: TRBV2
cdr3_aa: CASSLDRGSQETQYF
cdr3_nt: TGTGCCAGCAGCCTCGACAGGGGTAGTCAAGAGACCCAGTACTTC

d_call: .
clone_size: few
cdr3_length: 15
j_call: TRBJ1-5
v_call: TRBV19
cdr3_aa: CASSIEGSSNQPQHF
cdr3_nt: TGTGCCAGTAGTATAGAGGGGAGTAGCAATCAGCCCCAGCATTTT

d_call: .
clone_size: few
cdr3_length: 13
j_call: TRBJ1-2
v_call: TRBV20-1
cdr3_aa: CSATGRGSYGYTF
cdr3_nt: TGCAGTGCTACGGGCAGGGGATCTTATGGCTACACCTTC

d_call: .
clone_size: .
cdr3_length: 16
j_call: TRBJ1-6
v_call: TRBV5-4
cdr3_aa: CASSGGRYGRRSPLHF
cdr3_nt: TGTGCCAGCAGCGGAGGCCGCTATGGGAGACGGTCACCCCTCCACTTT

d_call: TRBD1
clone_size: few
cdr3_length: 14
j_call: TRBJ2-7
v_call: TRBV20-1
cdr3_aa: CSATGTGAAYEQYF
cdr3_nt: TGCAGTGCCACCGGGACAGGGGCTGCCTACGAGCAGTACTTC

d_call: .
clone_size: .
cdr3_length: 11
j_call: TRBJ2-5
v_call: TRBV14
cdr3_aa: CAPPIEETQYF
cdr3_nt: TGTGCCCCACCCATCGAAGAGACCCAGTACTTC

d_call: TRBD1
clone_size: .
cdr3_length: 15
j_call: TRBJ1-2
v_call: TRBV9
cdr3_aa: CASSARTGESYGYTF
cdr3_nt: TGTGCCAGCAGCGCGCGGACAGGGGAGAGCTATGGCTACACCTTC

d_call: .
clone_size: few
cdr3_length: 13
j_call: TRBJ2-7
v_call: TRBV7-9
cdr3_aa: CASGLSGSYEQYF
cdr3_nt: TGTGCCAGCGGTTTATCAGGTTCCTACGAGCAGTACTTC

d_call: .
clone_size: .
cdr3_length: 16
j_call: TRBJ1-5
v_call: TRBV7-8
cdr3_aa: CASSDGRLDSNQPHHF
cdr3_nt: TGTGCCAGCAGTGATGGAAGGCTGGATAGCAATCAGCCCCACCATTTT

d_call: .
clone_size: .
cdr3_length: 15
j_call: TRBJ1-1
v_call: TRBV5-1
cdr3_aa: CASSLGQLRTTGAFF
cdr3_nt: TGCGCCAGCAGCTTGGGGCAGCTTAGAACGACTGGAGCTTTCTTT

d_call: .
clone_size: few
cdr3_length: 14
j_call: TRBJ1-1
v_call: TRBV7-9
cdr3_aa: CASSFSGLRTEAFF
cdr3_nt: TGTGCCAGCAGCTTCTCCGGGCTGAGGACTGAAGCTTTCTTT

d_call: .
clone_size: .
cdr3_length: 14
j_call: TRBJ2-7
v_call: TRBV6-1
cdr3_aa: CASRVDGGTYEQYF
cdr3_nt: TGTGCCAGCAGGGTCGACGGCGGGACCTACGAGCAGTACTTC

d_call: .
clone_size: many
cdr3_length: 19
j_call: TRBJ2-6
v_call: TRBV19
cdr3_aa: CASSMNGHTISGGANVLTF
cdr3_nt: TGTGCCAGTAGTATGAATGGCCATACAATCAGCGGTGGGGCCAACGTCCTGACTTTC

d_call: .
clone_size: few
cdr3_length: 13
j_call: TRBJ1-1
v_call: TRBV16
cdr3_aa: CASSQSMSDEAFF
cdr3_nt: TGTGCCAGCAGCCAATCGATGTCAGACGAAGCTTTCTTT

d_call: .
clone_size: .
cdr3_length: 14
j_call: TRBJ2-7
v_call: TRBV7-2
cdr3_aa: CASSPPTLLYEQYF
cdr3_nt: TGTGCCAGCAGTCCCCCAACCCTCCTCTACGAGCAGTACTTC

d_call: .
clone_size: few
cdr3_length: 11
j_call: TRBJ2-1
v_call: TRBV29-1
cdr3_aa: CSVEGAGVGFF
cdr3_nt: TGCAGCGTTGAGGGGGCAGGGGTAGGGTTCTTC

d_call: .
clone_size: .
cdr3_length: 14
j_call: TRBJ1-6
v_call: TRBV2
cdr3_aa: CARDPQGIDSPLHF
cdr3_nt: TGTGCTAGAGACCCACAGGGCATCGATTCACCCCTCCACTTT

d_call: .
clone_size: few
cdr3_length: 14
j_call: TRBJ1-4
v_call: TRBV11-2
cdr3_aa: CASSLVTANEKLFF
cdr3_nt: TGTGCCAGCAGCTTAGTGACAGCGAATGAAAAACTGTTTTTT

d_call: .
clone_size: .
cdr3_length: 13
j_call: TRBJ2-7
v_call: TRBV20-1
cdr3_aa: CSGRSLSSYEQYF
cdr3_nt: TGCAGTGGTAGGAGTCTCAGCTCCTACGAGCAGTACTTC

d_call: TRBD1
clone_size: .
cdr3_length: 14
j_call: TRBJ1-2
v_call: TRBV19
cdr3_aa: CASTPGGKSYGYTF
cdr3_nt: TGTGCCAGTACTCCAGGGGGCAAGTCCTATGGCTACACCTTC